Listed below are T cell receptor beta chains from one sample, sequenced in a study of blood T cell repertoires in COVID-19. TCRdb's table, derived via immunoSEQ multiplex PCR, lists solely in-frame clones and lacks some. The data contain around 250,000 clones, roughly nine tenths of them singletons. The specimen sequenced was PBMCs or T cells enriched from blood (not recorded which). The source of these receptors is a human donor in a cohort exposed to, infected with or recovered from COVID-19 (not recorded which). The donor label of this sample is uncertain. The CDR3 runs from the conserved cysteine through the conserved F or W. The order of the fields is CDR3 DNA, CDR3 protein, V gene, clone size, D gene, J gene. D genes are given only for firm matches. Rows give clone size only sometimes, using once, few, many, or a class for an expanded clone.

DNA: TGTGCCAGCACCGGTAGGGGATGGACTAATGAAAAACTGTTTTTT
CDR3: CASTGRGWTNEKLFF
V: TRBV28
size: .
D: .
J: TRBJ1-4

DNA: TGCGCCAGCAGCCCCGATCGGGGGGAGCAGTACTTC
CDR3: CASSPDRGEQYF
V: TRBV5-1
size: .
D: .
J: TRBJ2-7

DNA: TGCAGCGTCGCCCGGGGCACTGAAGCTTTCTTT
CDR3: CSVARGTEAFF
V: TRBV29-1
size: .
D: .
J: TRBJ1-1

DNA: TGTGCCATCAGTGAAAGGGGAAGGAAAGATGGCTACACCTTC
CDR3: CAISERGRKDGYTF
V: TRBV10-3
size: .
D: .
J: TRBJ1-2

DNA: TGTGCCAGCAGTCCCTCAGGGGGCCCAAATCAGCCCCAGCATTTT
CDR3: CASSPSGGPNQPQHF
V: TRBV27
size: .
D: TRBD1
J: TRBJ1-5

DNA: TGTGCCAGCAGCCAAGCCGGGAGACAGTCCCCGGGCTTCGAGCAGTACTTC
CDR3: CASSQAGRQSPGFEQYF
V: TRBV3-1/TRBV3-2
size: .
D: .
J: TRBJ2-7

DNA: TGCAGTGCTAGTGGGGGGGTAGCTTTCTTT
CDR3: CSASGGVAFF
V: TRBV20-1
size: .
D: .
J: TRBJ1-1

DNA: TGTGCCATCAGTAGTGGAGCAGTGAACACTGAAGCTTTCTTT
CDR3: CAISSGAVNTEAFF
V: TRBV10-3
size: once
D: .
J: TRBJ1-1

DNA: TGTGCCGGTGCGCGGGTTGGGACTGAAGCTTTCTTT
CDR3: CAGARVGTEAFF
V: TRBV12-3/TRBV12-4
size: .
D: .
J: TRBJ1-1

DNA: TGTGCCAGCAGCCAAGAGTTTGGAGGGAGTAATGAAAAACTGTTTTTT
CDR3: CASSQEFGGSNEKLFF
V: TRBV4-2
size: .
D: .
J: TRBJ1-4

DNA: TGTGCCAGCAGCTTGGCCGCCAGGGGATACGAGCAGTACTTC
CDR3: CASSLAARGYEQYF
V: TRBV5-6
size: .
D: .
J: TRBJ2-7

DNA: TGTGCCAGCAGAATCTGGACAGAACCAGGTTTATACAATGAGCAGTTCTTC
CDR3: CASRIWTEPGLYNEQFF
V: TRBV11-2
size: .
D: .
J: TRBJ2-1

DNA: TGTGCCAGCAGCTTAGAGACAGGGGGTACCTATGGCTACACCTTC
CDR3: CASSLETGGTYGYTF
V: TRBV5-5
size: .
D: TRBD1
J: TRBJ1-2

DNA: TGTGCCAGCAGCAACCAGGGAGGGGAAGCTTTCTTT
CDR3: CASSNQGGEAFF
V: TRBV7-9
size: .
D: .
J: TRBJ1-1

DNA: TGTGCCAGCAGCGTAGAGGGACAGGGCGATACGCAGTATTTT
CDR3: CASSVEGQGDTQYF
V: TRBV9
size: .
D: TRBD1
J: TRBJ2-3

DNA: TGTGCCAGCAGTCCTATCGGGATTGCTGGGTTAGGAAACACCATATATTTT
CDR3: CASSPIGIAGLGNTIYF
V: TRBV27
size: .
D: .
J: TRBJ1-3

DNA: TGCAGCACCCTGGACAGGGGGGCCACTGAAGCTTTCTTT
CDR3: CSTLDRGATEAFF
V: TRBV29-1
size: .
D: TRBD1
J: TRBJ1-1

DNA: TGTGCCAGCAGCTCCCCGGAGACAGGGGGCGAACCTCGGCAGTATTTT
CDR3: CASSSPETGGEPRQYF
V: TRBV7-7
size: .
D: TRBD1
J: TRBJ2-3

DNA: TGCAGTGCTAGTATAGGACTAGCGGGGACAGATACGCAGTATTTT
CDR3: CSASIGLAGTDTQYF
V: TRBV20-1
size: .
D: TRBD2
J: TRBJ2-3

DNA: TGTGCCAGCCGGGGACAGAACACCGGGGAGCTGTTTTTT
CDR3: CASRGQNTGELFF
V: TRBV12-3/TRBV12-4
size: .
D: .
J: TRBJ2-2

DNA: TGCGCCAGCAGCTTGAGCTCTACCTGGGAGACCCAGTACTTC
CDR3: CASSLSSTWETQYF
V: TRBV5-1
size: once
D: .
J: TRBJ2-5

DNA: TGTGCCAGCAGCCTCAAGTGGGGGGTAGAGGAGGACTATGGCTACACCTTC
CDR3: CASSLKWGVEEDYGYTF
V: TRBV3-1/TRBV3-2
size: .
D: .
J: TRBJ1-2

DNA: TGTGCCAGTGGGACAGGAGTCGATTACGAGCAGTACTTC
CDR3: CASGTGVDYEQYF
V: TRBV19
size: once
D: TRBD1
J: TRBJ2-7

DNA: TGTGCCAGCAGCTTAGTGGGCGGGGAATATGGCTACACCTTC
CDR3: CASSLVGGEYGYTF
V: TRBV11-3
size: .
D: .
J: TRBJ1-2

DNA: TGTGCCAGCAGCTTCCCGAGTACTGAAGCTTTCTTT
CDR3: CASSFPSTEAFF
V: TRBV5-5
size: .
D: .
J: TRBJ1-1

DNA: TGTGCCAGCAGCTTTTTAGCGGGGGAGGCGAATGAGCAGTTCTTC
CDR3: CASSFLAGEANEQFF
V: TRBV11-2
size: .
D: TRBD2
J: TRBJ2-1

DNA: TGCGCCAGCAGCTTGTGGAAGCGGGGGGCCTACTACGAGCAGTACTTC
CDR3: CASSLWKRGAYYEQYF
V: TRBV5-1
size: .
D: TRBD2
J: TRBJ2-7

DNA: TGTGCCAGCCGAGGGGGCGCGGGGAACACTGAAGCTTTCTTT
CDR3: CASRGGAGNTEAFF
V: TRBV2
size: .
D: TRBD1
J: TRBJ1-1

DNA: TGTGCTAGTGGTTTCAACAGGGTAGGACAGCCCCAGCATTTT
CDR3: CASGFNRVGQPQHF
V: TRBV12-5
size: .
D: .
J: TRBJ1-5

DNA: TGTGCCAGCAGCCACTCTACAGCCTCAAAAGCTTTCTTT
CDR3: CASSHSTASKAFF
V: TRBV7-9
size: .
D: .
J: TRBJ1-1

DNA: TGTGCCAGCAGTTACGGAGTAGCGGGGGGAAGTGAGACCCAGTACTTC
CDR3: CASSYGVAGGSETQYF
V: TRBV6-5
size: once
D: TRBD2
J: TRBJ2-5

DNA: TGTGCCAGCAGCTTTCGCAGCGCCTACGAGCAGTACTTC
CDR3: CASSFRSAYEQYF
V: TRBV7-9
size: .
D: .
J: TRBJ2-7

DNA: TGTGCCAGCAGCGTAGGACTAGCCCCCCTCTCCTACGAGCAGTACTTC
CDR3: CASSVGLAPLSYEQYF
V: TRBV9
size: .
D: TRBD2
J: TRBJ2-7

DNA: TGTGCCAGCAGCCCCCGCGGCCTGAAGCGGGGCCAAGAGACCCAGTACTTC
CDR3: CASSPRGLKRGQETQYF
V: TRBV11-2
size: .
D: TRBD2
J: TRBJ2-5

DNA: TGTGCCAGCAGCTTAGTACTCACAGATACGCAGTATTTT
CDR3: CASSLVLTDTQYF
V: TRBV7-2
size: .
D: .
J: TRBJ2-3

DNA: TGTGCCAGCAGTGAAGCGCTTCGGAGGACAGGGGGAAACACCATATATTTT
CDR3: CASSEALRRTGGNTIYF
V: TRBV6-1
size: .
D: TRBD1
J: TRBJ1-3

DNA: TGTGCCAGCAGCCACGACAGGGGAACTGTCGCCGTTTACAATGAGCAGTTCTTC
CDR3: CASSHDRGTVAVYNEQFF
V: TRBV3-1/TRBV3-2
size: once
D: TRBD1
J: TRBJ2-1

DNA: TGTGCCAGCAGCGACGTACAGGGGGATTACTACGAGCAGTACTTC
CDR3: CASSDVQGDYYEQYF
V: TRBV2
size: .
D: TRBD1
J: TRBJ2-7

DNA: TGTGCCAGCAGCCCGTCGGGAGTCAGCAATCAGCCCCAGCATTTT
CDR3: CASSPSGVSNQPQHF
V: TRBV5-6
size: .
D: .
J: TRBJ1-5

DNA: TGTGCCAGCCGGGGACAGGGGGGTTCACCCCTCCACTTT
CDR3: CASRGQGGSPLHF
V: TRBV19
size: .
D: TRBD1
J: TRBJ1-6

DNA: TGTGCCACCAGTGACAAGACTAGTCAGGCCTACAATGAGCAGTTCTTC
CDR3: CATSDKTSQAYNEQFF
V: TRBV24-1
size: once
D: .
J: TRBJ2-1

DNA: TGTGCCAGCAGTTCTCCGCGGGACAGGGACTACAATGAGCAGTTCTTC
CDR3: CASSSPRDRDYNEQFF
V: TRBV25-1
size: once
D: TRBD1
J: TRBJ2-1

DNA: TGTGCCAGCAGTCCCTATACCCGGGGAATTGGCTACACCTTC
CDR3: CASSPYTRGIGYTF
V: TRBV28
size: once
D: .
J: TRBJ1-2

DNA: TGTGCCAGCACCTCGACAGGGGCCGGTTCGAACACCGGGGAGCTGTTTTTT
CDR3: CASTSTGAGSNTGELFF
V: TRBV27
size: .
D: TRBD1
J: TRBJ2-2

DNA: TGTGCCAGCAGCCAGGGACAGGGGGTAGCGCAGTTCTTC
CDR3: CASSQGQGVAQFF
V: TRBV3-1/TRBV3-2
size: .
D: TRBD1
J: TRBJ2-1

DNA: TGCAGTGCTAGTGACGCAGGGGCCAACACTGAAGCTTTCTTT
CDR3: CSASDAGANTEAFF
V: TRBV20-1
size: .
D: .
J: TRBJ1-1

DNA: TGCAGCGTTGACGGAGTCGAGGAGAAGAACACTGAAGCTTTCTTT
CDR3: CSVDGVEEKNTEAFF
V: TRBV29-1
size: .
D: .
J: TRBJ1-1

DNA: TGTGCCAGCAGTCATGGACAGGTGGAAGCTTTCTTT
CDR3: CASSHGQVEAFF
V: TRBV6-5
size: .
D: TRBD1
J: TRBJ1-1

DNA: TGCGCCAGCAGCCAAGGGGCGGGGGAGCAGTACTTC
CDR3: CASSQGAGEQYF
V: TRBV4-1
size: .
D: .
J: TRBJ2-7

DNA: TGTGCCAGCAGCCCCGGGGGGGGAGGTGGAAACACCATATATTTT
CDR3: CASSPGGGGGNTIYF
V: TRBV6-5
size: .
D: .
J: TRBJ1-3

DNA: TGCGCCAGCAGCTTGGGGGACAGGCCTAATGAAAAACTGTTTTTT
CDR3: CASSLGDRPNEKLFF
V: TRBV5-1
size: .
D: TRBD1
J: TRBJ1-4

DNA: TGTGCCAGCAGACTTTCCCAGGGGACCGAGCAGTACTTC
CDR3: CASRLSQGTEQYF
V: TRBV3-1/TRBV3-2
size: .
D: .
J: TRBJ2-7